The sequence of this TCR beta chain was determined in a study of cytomegalovirus exposure and HLA in healthy donors. Study-wide points: While the bulk of TCR sequences proved rare, some public TCRs turned up in many donors. The listing of roughly 160 TCR beta chains classed them as cytomegalovirus-associated. TCR clusters originating in the first cohort tended to co-occur in the 120 validation repertoires, according to a later analysis.

Between the trimmed V and J ends, which lost 3 bases and 2 bases, there was a span of 12 bases. Germline V gene sequence: CDR1 MNHNS, CDR2 SASEGT. This CDR3 is 15 amino acids long. The repertoire was sequenced with immunoSEQ multiplex PCR; TCRdb's copy has only in-frame clones and lacks some. The sample yields 300,000 to 350,000 clones, around 90% seen once. Remarks on this clone: The antigen is not known.

Among the 90 to 150 subjects of the validation cohort, separate from the roughly 670-subject first cohort, were the donors. The chain has TRBV6-1 and TRBJ2-3, with D perhaps TRBD2 (5 bases). This TCR derives from a man aged 30 to 45 in good health and CMV-seronegative. Sequenced sample: PBMCs. The CDR3 DNA reads as TGTGCCAGCAGTGAGAGGGTAAGACACACAGATACGCAGTATTTT. This sequence encodes CASSERVRHTDTQYF.